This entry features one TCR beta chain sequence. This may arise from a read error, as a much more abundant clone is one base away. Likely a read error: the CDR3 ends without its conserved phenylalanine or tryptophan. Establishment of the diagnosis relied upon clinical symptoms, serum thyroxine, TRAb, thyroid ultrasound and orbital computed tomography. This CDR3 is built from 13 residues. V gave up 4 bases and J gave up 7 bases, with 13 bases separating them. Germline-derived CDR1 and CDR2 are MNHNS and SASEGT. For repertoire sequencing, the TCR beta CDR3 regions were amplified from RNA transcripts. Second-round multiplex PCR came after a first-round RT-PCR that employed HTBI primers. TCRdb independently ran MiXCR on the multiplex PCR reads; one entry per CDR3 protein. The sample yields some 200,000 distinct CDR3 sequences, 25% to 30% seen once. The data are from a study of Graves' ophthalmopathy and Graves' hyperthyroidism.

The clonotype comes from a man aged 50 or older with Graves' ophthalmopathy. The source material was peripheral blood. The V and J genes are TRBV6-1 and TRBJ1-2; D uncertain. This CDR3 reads CASSGTGRTGYTL. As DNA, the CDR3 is TGTGCCAGCAGTGGAACCGGGCGGACTGGCTACACCCTC.